This T cell receptor beta chain appears in the sequencing data of a study of CD8 T cells in Susac syndrome. Study at large: At the time their blood was drawn, patients with Susac syndrome were either therapy-naive, on corticosteroids (with some of them also receiving intravenous immunoglobulin), or on intravenous immunoglobulin alone. General observations from the study: Across the total CD8+ repertoires, about 17 Susac-specific public clones were detected, and across the CD8+ TEMRA repertoires, 5 or 6 such clones were detected.

With regard to this clonotype: Antigen specificity is unknown.

CDR3 length: 15 amino acids. Germline values: CDR1 SGDLS, CDR2 YYNGEE. V was shortened by 0 bases and J by 4 bases, with 13 bases between the two germline ends. RNA totalling about 0.45 to 1 ug underwent reverse transcription with random hexamers. TCRdb reprocessed the immunoSEQ multiplex PCR reads with MiXCR, giving one entry per CDR3 protein. This table holds some 200,000 distinct CDR3 sequences, roughly 94% found once. Material for sequencing was CD8+ T cells from PBMCs. The genes are TRBV9 and TRBJ1-1; tentatively, D is TRBD1 (5 bases). The sequence came from a human donor with Susac syndrome. CDR3 loop: CASSVVVGGGTEAFF. The CDR3 nucleotides are TGTGCCAGCAGCGTAGTGGTCGGGGGAGGCACTGAAGCTTTCTTT.